The 30 T cell receptor beta chains listed next were all sequenced from one sample in a study of Graves' ophthalmopathy and Graves' hyperthyroidism. Scientists amplified the TCR beta CDR3 regions from RNA transcripts. The first round was an RT-PCR with HTBI primers, and the second round was a multiplex PCR. MiXCR, run by TCRdb on the multiplex PCR reads, gives a single entry per CDR3 protein. The sample lists 40,000 to 45,000 distinct CDR3 sequences, approximately 52% occurring once. The specimen was peripheral blood. All receptors derive from an adult man with Graves' ophthalmopathy.

This clonotype is judged medium-sized (0.01 to 0.1%). This chain links TRBV15 with TRBJ2-7; 9 bases agree with TRBD2. V shed 1 base and J 4 bases; nucleotides not matched to a gene: 5. CDR1 is LNHNV, CDR2 YYDKDF, per germline (reference sequence). This CDR3 has 15 residues. CDR3 DNA sequence: TGTGCCACCAGCAGAGGAACTAGCGGGTATTACGAGCAGTACTTC. It specifies CATSRGTSGYYEQYF.

The chain uses TRBV15 and TRBJ1-5; D unresolved. Germline assignment: CDR1 LNHNV and CDR2 YYDKDF (reference sequence). V was shortened by 4 bases and J by 2 bases, with 6 bases between the two germline ends. This CDR3 contains 13 residues. CDR3 nucleotide sequence: TGTGCCACCAGCACCCAGGGCAATCAGCCCCAGCATTTT. This translates into CATSTQGNQPQHF.

The chain links TRBV25-1 to TRBJ1-6, with TRBD1 matching over 11 bases. J was trimmed by 7 bases and V by 3 bases; bases with no gene match: 5. The CDR3 has 16 amino acids. Germline values: CDR1 MGHDK, CDR2 SYGVNS. The CDR3 DNA reads as TGTGCCAGCAGTGACGCCGGGACAGGGGGGAATTCACCCCTCCACTTT. Translated, it gives CASSDAGTGGNSPLHF.

This clonotype counts as medium-sized. The chain combines TRBV7-3 with TRBJ1-1, with no clear D. The CDR3 consists of 13 residues. V lost 2 bases, J lost 0 bases, and 4 bases lay in between. The germline CDR1 and CDR2 sequences are SGHTA and FQGTGA. The CDR3 reads CASSLLVNTEAFF. The CDR3 DNA sequence: TGTGCCAGCAGCTTATTGGTGAACACTGAAGCTTTCTTT.

J is TRBJ1-3 and V is TRBV20-1; D call uncertain. The CDR3 has 15 residues. Germline CDR1 reads DFQATT; CDR2 reads SNEGSKA (reference sequence). Deletions cut 0 bases from V and 3 bases from J, with 12 bases between. The CDR3 sequence: CSARESAGIGNTIYF. CDR3 nucleotide sequence: TGCAGTGCTAGAGAATCTGCGGGCATTGGAAACACCATATATTTT.

This clonotype was observed a handful of times. The chain joins TRBV5-6 to TRBJ2-2; D unresolved. The CDR3 is 9 residues long. V gave up 0 bases and J gave up 16 bases, with 4 bases separating them. Germline CDR1 is SGHDT and CDR2 is YYEEEE. The CDR3 DNA sequence: TGTGCCAGCAGCTTGGGGAGGTTTTTT. Translation gives CASSLGRFF.

The table lists this clonotype with many counts. V usage is TRBV19 and J usage is TRBJ2-3; maybe TRBD2 (6 bases). The CDR3 covers 14 residues. Germline values: CDR1 LNHDA, CDR2 SQIVND (reference sequence). With 7 bases removed from V and 0 bases from J, the gap between germline ends came to 11 bases. CDR3: CASTRGESTDTQYF. In DNA form, the CDR3 reads TGTGCCAGTACGCGGGGAGAAAGCACAGATACGCAGTATTTT.

This clonotype showed up many times. The gene calls are TRBV7-2 and TRBJ2-5; 15 bases align to TRBD2. Germline assignment: CDR1 SGHTA and CDR2 FQGNSA. This CDR3 is built from 16 residues. V lost 5 bases and J lost 4; bases outside the gene matches: 5. The CDR3 DNA reads TGTGCCAGCAGCCTACAGGGACTAGCGGGGGGAGAGACCCAGTACTTC. It translates to CASSLQGLAGGETQYF.

This clonotype appeared many times. This rearrangement joins TRBV20-1 to TRBJ1-1; tentatively, D is TRBD1 (6 bases). Between the trimmed V and J ends, which lost 0 bases and 2 bases, there was a span of 22 bases. This CDR3 region has 18 residues. Per germline, CDR1 DFQATT and CDR2 SNEGSKA (reference sequence). The CDR3 reads CSARDRIGADRQNTEAFF. DNA of the CDR3: TGCAGTGCTAGAGATCGAATAGGGGCGGACAGACAAAACACTGAAGCTTTCTTT.

This clonotype was observed many times. The rearrangement links TRBV6-2 or TRBV6-3 to TRBJ1-2, with D possibly being TRBD1 (5 bases). CDR3 size: 16 residues. V lost 7 bases to trimming and J lost 6 bases, with 24 bases between them. CDR1 MNHEY and CDR2 SVGEGT come from the germline V gene. In DNA form, the CDR3 reads TGTGCCAGCAAGGTGGCCCCGGCAACAGGTGCCCATGGCTACACCTTC. As protein: CASKVAPATGAHGYTF.

This clonotype was seen repeatedly, ten times or more. The chain carries TRBV6-5 and TRBJ2-5, with a tentative D call TRBD2 (6 bases). This CDR3 region has 14 residues. Germline CDR1 is MNHEY and CDR2 is SVGAGI. V was cut by 6 bases and J by 5 bases, with 16 bases left in between. CDR3 in DNA: TGTGCCAGCAGGTTGACGGGGGTGGCGGAGACCCAGTACTTC. Translation gives CASRLTGVAETQYF.

This clonotype was counted ten times or more. The chain is built from TRBV6-1 and TRBJ2-5, with 14 bases identical to TRBD2. The V segment lost 4 bases and the J segment 2 bases; nucleotides outside the gene matches: 0. The CDR3 is 15 residues long. Germline-derived CDR1 and CDR2 are MNHNS and SASEGT. Here the CDR3 reads CASSGLAGGQETQYF. CDR3 in DNA: TGTGCCAGCAGTGGACTAGCGGGGGGGCAAGAGACCCAGTACTTC.

This chain links TRBV10-1 with TRBJ1-2; D ambiguous. V was trimmed by 3 bases and J by 4 bases, leaving 6 bases between them. Germline lookup yields CDR1 WNHNN and CDR2 SYGVQD (reference sequence). The CDR3 is 12 amino acids. The CDR3 region is CASSDQAYGYTF. The DNA for the CDR3 is TGCGCCAGCAGTGACCAGGCCTATGGCTACACCTTC.

This clonotype was observed many times. The chain combines TRBV5-1 with TRBJ2-3; 7 bases agree with TRBD1. The junction had 11 bases not matched to a gene; V was cut back by 4 bases and J by 3 bases. The CDR3 is made up of 16 amino acids. Germline V gives CDR1 SGHRS, CDR2 YFSETQ. CDR3 residues: CASSRVGTVGTDTQYF. The CDR3 coding sequence is TGCGCCAGCAGCAGAGTCGGGACAGTGGGTACAGATACGCAGTATTTT.

The J gene is TRBJ2-1, the V gene TRBV20-1, with 12 positions matching TRBD2. CDR3 size: 14 residues. CDR1 DFQATT and CDR2 SNEGSKA come from the germline V gene (reference sequence). J was trimmed by 6 bases and V by 1 base; bases with no gene match: 1. The CDR3 spells CSARASGRGNEQFF. As DNA, the CDR3 is TGCAGTGCTAGAGCTAGCGGGAGGGGCAATGAGCAGTTCTTC.

CDR3 bases: TGCAGTGCTAGAGTTCGGGCCTCGGCGGGAGGGGAGGATGCAGATACGCAGTTCTTC. Translation gives CSARVRASAGGEDADTQFF. The V gene is TRBV20-1, the J gene TRBJ2-1; 9 bases align to TRBD2. Losses at the gene ends were 1 base for V and 12 bases for J; bases not matched to a gene: 25. CDR3 length equals 19 residues. CDR1 is DFQATT and CDR2 is SNEGSKA in the germline V gene (reference sequence).

At least ten counts were recorded for this clonotype. The chain employs TRBV18 and TRBJ1-6; D is uncertain. Germline CDR1 and CDR2: KGHSH and LQKENI. Deletions cut 0 bases from V and 9 bases from J, with 12 bases between. This CDR3 contains 15 residues. CDR3 nucleotide sequence: TGTGCCAGCTCACCACCAGGGAACTCCGGTTCACCCCTCCACTTT. It codes for CASSPPGNSGSPLHF.

In its sample, this clonotype was seen a few times. The chain is built from TRBV30 and TRBJ1-3, with D perhaps TRBD1 (5 bases). The germline CDR1 and CDR2 sequences are GTSNPN and SVGIG (reference sequence). V dropped 2 bases and J dropped 0 bases, with 8 bases sitting between them. The CDR3 sequence is 14 residues long. CDR3 amino acids: CAWSRGTSGNTIYF. CDR3 DNA: TGTGCCTGGAGTAGAGGGACCTCTGGAAACACCATATATTTT.

This sequence joins TRBV7-9 and TRBJ1-2, with 8 nucleotides matching TRBD1. The CDR3 is 13 amino acids. The ends lost 5 bases at V and 12 bases at J; junction bases unmatched: 11. Germline-derived CDR1 and CDR2 are SEHNR and FQNEAQ (reference sequence). The CDR3 coding sequence is TGTGCCAGCAGCCCCCAGGGGGCGTCTGGAAACACCTTC. This translates into CASSPQGASGNTF. Full variable domain (rest looked up from reference TRBV7-9 and TRBJ1-2): DTGVSQNPRHKITKRGQNVTFRCDPISEHNRLYWYRQTLGQGPEFLTYFQNEAQLEKSRLLSDRFSAERPKGSFSTLEIQRTEQGDSAMYLCASSPQGASGNTFGSGTRLTVV.

In its sample, this clonotype ranks as medium-sized. The chain has TRBV6-6 and TRBJ2-1, with a weak D call TRBD2 (6 bases). In germline, CDR1 is MNHNY, CDR2 SVGAGI (reference sequence). V lost 6 bases to trimming and J lost 10 bases, with 13 bases between them. The CDR3 length is 12 residues. Here the CDR3 reads CASSPTSNEQFF. The CDR3 coding sequence is TGTGCCAGCAGCCCCACTAGCAACGAGCAGTTCTTC.

This clonotype is medium-sized (0.01 to 0.1%) in the sample. The V gene is TRBV10-2, the J gene TRBJ2-7; D is undetermined. The V gene lost 4 bases and the J gene lost 0 bases, with 7 bases spanning the gap. The CDR3 runs 13 residues. Germline loops: CDR1 WSHSY, CDR2 SAAADI. The DNA for the CDR3 is TGCGCCAGCAGTGCAGTTAGCTCCTACGAGCAGTACGTC. Protein product: CASSAVSSYEQYV.

The chain recombines TRBV30 with TRBJ2-7, with D possibly matching TRBD1 (6 bases). Germline loops: CDR1 GTSNPN, CDR2 SVGIG (reference sequence). CDR3 length: 14 amino acids. Trimming took off 2 bases at V and 3 bases at J, with 14 bases between the two ends. The DNA for the CDR3 is TGTGCCTGGAGTCGGGGCAGGGGAGACTACGAGCAGTACTTC. Protein product: CAWSRGRGDYEQYF.

This chain links TRBV19 with TRBJ2-2; no clear D. Trimming removed 9 bases from V and 6 bases from J, with 14 bases in between. CDR1 is LNHDA and CDR2 is SQIVND in the germline V gene (reference sequence). The CDR3 sequence is 13 residues long. The CDR3 spells CASSQARAGELFF. CDR3 bases: TGTGCCAGCAGCCAGGCTAGGGCCGGGGAGCTGTTTTTT.

This chain links TRBV10-3 with TRBJ1-2; D may be TRBD1 (5 bases). V shed 9 bases and J shed 7 bases, with 21 bases lying between them. This CDR3 region has 14 residues. Germline CDR1 is ENHRY and CDR2 is SYGVKD. The CDR3 protein is CAIKDISSSGGYTF. The DNA for the CDR3 is TGTGCCATAAAGGACATCTCCAGTTCGGGTGGCTACACCTTC.

Ten or more counts support this clonotype. V gene TRBV5-6 combines with J gene TRBJ2-1; 9 nucleotides match TRBD2. CDR3 size: 16 residues. Germline trimming cut 2 bases from V and 8 bases from J; bases unmatched to any gene: 11. Per germline, CDR1 SGHDT and CDR2 YYEEEE. This chain's CDR3 is CASSLGGRGGADEQFF. The CDR3 DNA follows: TGTGCCAGCAGCTTAGGGGGCCGCGGGGGGGCCGATGAGCAGTTCTTC.

Many counts were recorded for this clonotype. V is TRBV29-1 and J is TRBJ1-1; D is uncertain. The CDR3 contains 12 residues. The germline gives CDR1 SQVTM, CDR2 ANQGSEA. Trimming removed 2 bases at V and 3 bases at J, with 7 bases between. In DNA, the CDR3 is TGCAGCGTTGAATCGGCGGACACTGAAGCTTTCTTT. Its translation is CSVESADTEAFF.

This clonotype was counted many times. This could be a read error, since a much larger clone is one nucleotide away. The CDR3, as DNA: TGCAGTGCTAGTCTGACACCTATGTTGGATACGCGGTATTTT. Its translation is CSASLTPMLDTRYF. The chain carries TRBV20-1 and TRBJ2-3; D not certain. The CDR3 covers 14 residues. Germline-derived CDR1 and CDR2 are DFQATT and SNEGSKA (reference sequence).

V gene TRBV12-3 or TRBV12-4 combines with J gene TRBJ1-2; D is unresolved. CDR3 length: 15 residues. V was cut by 5 bases and J by 0 bases, with 13 bases left in between. CDR3 in DNA: TGTGCCAGCAGTCCCGGACGGCGAGCTAACTATGGCTACACCTTC. As protein: CASSPGRRANYGYTF.

This chain joins TRBV24-1 and TRBJ2-3; tentative D call: TRBD2 (6 bases). Germline assignment: CDR1 KGHDR and CDR2 SFDVKD. V gave up 3 bases and J gave up 2 bases, with 17 bases separating them. The CDR3 length is 17 residues. The CDR3 DNA is TGTGCCACCAGTGATATGTTCGGGACTGGTAACACAGATACGCAGTATTTT. Its protein product is CATSDMFGTGNTDTQYF.

The CDR3 nucleotides read TGTGCCAGTAGTATAGCGGGACAGGGGCTTGAAAAACTGTTTTTT. Amino acid sequence: CASSIAGQGLEKLFF. The rearrangement uses TRBV19 and TRBJ1-4; 10 bases align to TRBD1. The CDR3 sequence is 15 residues long. The V gene end was trimmed by 1 base and the J gene end by 7 bases; junction bases not matched to a gene: 3. In germline, CDR1 is LNHDA, CDR2 SQIVND (reference sequence).